Below are 21 T cell receptor beta chains sequenced from a single sample in a study of blood T cell repertoires in COVID-19. Clones were sequenced by immunoSEQ multiplex PCR, and TCRdb holds only the in-frame ones, with some missing. The sample includes some 330,000 clones, around nine tenths of them seen just once. The specimen was peripheral blood. Receptor source: a woman between 45 and 65 years old with active or convalescent COVID-19.

This chain joins TRBV4-3 and TRBJ2-4; D remains unclear. This CDR3 is 15 amino acids long. Germline lookup yields CDR1 LGHNA and CDR2 YSLEER. V lost 3 bases and J 1 base, leaving 10 bases between the germline ends. The CDR3 loop reads CASSHEVTAKNIQYF. Written as DNA, the CDR3 is TGCGCCAGCAGCCATGAGGTGACTGCCAAAAACATTCAGTACTTC.

Of note for this clone: This specimen includes other DNA sequences encoding the same CDR3. The chain carries TRBV28 and TRBJ1-5; D may be TRBD1 (5 bases). The CDR3 is 15 amino acids. The V and J ends lost 2 bases and 4 bases respectively, with 12 bases between them. CDR1 is MDHEN, CDR2 SYDVKM, per germline. The CDR3 spells CASSLRGLGNQPQHF. The CDR3 DNA reads as TGTGCCAGCAGTTTACGGGGACTTGGAAATCAGCCCCAGCATTTT.

The rearrangement joins TRBV24-1 to TRBJ2-3; a possible D gene is TRBD1 (6 bases). This CDR3 is 18 amino acids long. Germline CDR1 KGHDR, CDR2 SFDVKD. The V gene lost 2 bases and the J gene lost 1 base, with 18 bases spanning the gap. This chain's CDR3 is CATSDSHYRVVGTDTQYF. The CDR3 nucleotides read TGTGCCACCAGTGATTCCCATTACAGGGTGGTTGGCACAGATACGCAGTATTTT.

The chain carries TRBV2 and TRBJ1-3, with no clear D. CDR1 and CDR2 from the germline V gene are SNHLY and FYNNEI. The CDR3 length is 14 residues. V shed 7 bases and J shed 2 bases, with 12 bases lying between them. CDR3 amino acids: CASKELVTGNTIYF. The DNA of the CDR3 is TGTGCCAGCAAGGAGTTAGTAACTGGAAACACCATATATTTT.

This chain connects TRBV2 to TRBJ1-1; possible D gene TRBD1, 6 bases. This CDR3 region has 16 residues. The germline V gene has CDR1 SNHLY and CDR2 FYNNEI. V was shortened by 6 bases and J by 4 bases, with 21 bases between the two germline ends. The chain's CDR3 is CASRQRDSRGFTEAFF. The CDR3 DNA is TGTGCCAGCAGGCAAAGGGATTCGAGGGGGTTCACTGAAGCTTTCTTT. The whole variable domain, filled in from reference TRBV2 and TRBJ1-1, reads EPEVTQTPSHQVTQMGQEVILRCVPISNHLYFYWYRQILGQKVEFLVSFYNNEISEKSEIFDDQFSVERPDGSNFTLKIRSTKLEDSAMYFCASRQRDSRGFTEAFFGQGTRLTVV.

V is TRBV18 and J is TRBJ2-1; the D gene is possibly TRBD1 (6 bases). The CDR3 loop spans 15 amino acids. CDR1 and CDR2 from the germline V gene are KGHSH and LQKENI. V lost 6 bases and J 1 base, leaving 13 bases between the germline ends. DNA of the CDR3: TGTGCCAGCTCTCCTCCAGGGGAATCCTACAATGAGCAGTTCTTC. Residues: CASSPPGESYNEQFF.

V usage is TRBV18 and J usage is TRBJ2-2, with a weak D call TRBD2 (6 bases). V was pared by 2 bases and J by 4 bases, with 17 bases between. The CDR3 length is 17 residues. CDR1 KGHSH and CDR2 LQKENI come from the germline V gene. The DNA of the CDR3 is TGTGCCAGCTCACCAAGTATTGAGGCAGCGGGCACCGGGGAGCTGTTTTTT. It is translated as CASSPSIEAAGTGELFF.

J is TRBJ2-1 and V is TRBV5-1; 9 bases are shared with TRBD1. The V gene end was trimmed by 4 bases and the J gene end by 5 bases; junction bases not matched to a gene: 7. CDR1 is SGHRS and CDR2 is YFSETQ in the germline V gene. The CDR3 is made up of 15 amino acids. The CDR3: CASSPTGTGNNEQFF. The CDR3 bases are TGCGCCAGCAGCCCGACCGGGACAGGGAACAATGAGCAGTTCTTC.

V is TRBV10-3 and J is TRBJ2-5; TRBD2 matches 12 bases. The CDR3 sequence is 14 residues long. From germline, CDR1 is ENHRY and CDR2 SYGVKD. The V gene end was trimmed by 6 bases and the J gene end by 4 bases; junction bases not matched to a gene: 3. This CDR3 reads CAIRPTSGGETQYF. CDR3 DNA sequence: TGTGCCATCAGACCGACTAGCGGGGGAGAGACCCAGTACTTC.

The V and J genes are TRBV11-2 and TRBJ1-2, with 8 bases identical to TRBD1. V dropped 2 bases and J dropped 6; count of bases not matched to a gene: 11. CDR1 SGHAT and CDR2 FQNNGV come from the germline V gene. This CDR3 is 16 amino acids long. The CDR3 here is CASSLHPGQVNHGYTF. The CDR3 DNA is TGTGCCAGCAGCTTACACCCGGGACAGGTGAATCATGGCTACACCTTC.

The V and J genes are TRBV6-5 and TRBJ2-2; 7 bases agree with TRBD1. The J segment lost 6 bases and the V segment lost 0 bases, leaving 4 bases of the junction unmatched. The germline V gene encodes CDR1 MNHEY and CDR2 SVGAGI. The CDR3 consists of 15 residues. CDR3 DNA sequence: TGTGCCAGCAGTTACTCGCGACAGGGCGCCGGGGAGCTGTTTTTT. It translates to CASSYSRQGAGELFF.

This chain joins TRBV6-4 and TRBJ2-1; a weak D match, TRBD1 (6 bases). Per the germline V gene, CDR1 is MRHNA and CDR2 is SNTAGT. This CDR3 is built from 15 residues. The ends were cut back, 4 bases at V and 0 bases at J, with 10 bases in the middle. The CDR3 DNA sequence: TGTGCCAGCAGTGTAGGGGACACCTCCTACAATGAGCAGTTCTTC. This sequence encodes CASSVGDTSYNEQFF.

The chain uses TRBV18 and TRBJ1-2, with 9 bases fitting TRBD1. This CDR3 has 18 amino acids. Trimming took 6 bases from V and 7 from J; bases not matched to a gene: 21. Germline CDR1 KGHSH, CDR2 LQKENI. The CDR3 region is CASSLQVGTGQSGGGYTF. As DNA, the CDR3 is TGTGCCAGCTCCCTTCAGGTGGGGACAGGGCAGTCTGGCGGTGGCTACACCTTC.

CDR3 sequence reads: CASSLGLAGQRNNEQFF. The CDR3 DNA sequence: TGTGCCAGCAGCCTAGGACTAGCGGGGCAAAGGAACAATGAGCAGTTCTTC. V gene TRBV5-6 combines with J gene TRBJ2-1; 12 bases agree with TRBD2. Germline V gives CDR1 SGHDT, CDR2 YYEEEE. The CDR3 length is 17 residues. J gave up 5 bases and V 4 bases, and 10 bases lay outside the gene matches.

This clone showed up just once. This chain links TRBV27 with TRBJ2-3; 9 nucleotides agree with TRBD1. CDR3 size: 14 residues. Germline V gives CDR1 MNHEY, CDR2 SMNVEV (reference sequence). The V and J ends lost 8 bases and 3 bases, in that order; junction bases with no gene match: 6. CDR3 loop: CASGDREGTDTQYF. DNA for the CDR3: TGTGCCAGCGGGGACAGGGAGGGGACAGATACGCAGTATTTT.

This chain uses TRBV7-3 with TRBJ2-1; D gene unclear. The CDR3 runs 14 residues. V was pared by 0 bases and J by 3 bases, with 6 bases between. Germline CDR1 is SGHTA and CDR2 is FQGTGA. CDR3 sequence reads: CASSLTNSYNEQFF. Written as DNA, the CDR3 is TGTGCCAGCAGCTTAACCAACAGCTACAATGAGCAGTTCTTC. The variable domain in full, completed from reference TRBV7-3 and TRBJ2-1, reads GAGVSQTPSNKVTEKGKYVELRCDPISGHTALYWYRQSLGQGPEFLIYFQGTGAADDSGLPNDRFFAVRPEGSVSTLKIQRTERGDSAVYLCASSLTNSYNEQFFGPGTRLTVL.

The chain employs TRBV20-1 and TRBJ2-1; 13 positions match TRBD2. Germline V gives CDR1 DFQATT, CDR2 SNEGSKA (reference sequence). This CDR3 spans 16 amino acids. The junction had 7 bases not matched to a gene; V was cut back by 3 bases and J by 5 bases. As DNA, the CDR3 is TGCAGTGCTAGTCACCGGACTAGCGGGAGTCACAATGAGCAGTTCTTC. The encoded protein is CSASHRTSGSHNEQFF.

V and J are TRBV15 and TRBJ2-1; 10 bases align to TRBD1. The junction had 5 bases not matched to a gene; V was cut back by 5 bases and J by 7 bases. CDR1 is LNHNV and CDR2 is YYDKDF in the germline V gene (reference sequence). The CDR3 runs to 14 residues. This chain's CDR3 is CATSRDRGLNEQFF. DNA of the CDR3: TGTGCCACCAGCCGGGACAGGGGCTTAAATGAGCAGTTCTTC.

The chain uses TRBV19 and TRBJ1-3, with D uncertain. The CDR3 is made up of 13 amino acids. The germline V and J ends were trimmed by 8 bases and 1 base, with 9 bases remaining between them. The germline V gene has CDR1 LNHDA and CDR2 SQIVND (reference sequence). The CDR3 sequence is CASSPLSGNTIYF. As DNA, the CDR3 is TGTGCCAGTTCCCCCTTATCTGGAAACACCATATATTTT.

The chain links TRBV19 to TRBJ1-1; 9 positions agree with TRBD1. J was trimmed by 3 bases and V by 4 bases; bases with no gene match: 3. Germline V lookup: CDR1 LNHDA, CDR2 SQIVND (reference sequence). The CDR3 has 14 residues. The CDR3 here is CASSNRGRHTEAFF. CDR3 DNA: TGTGCCAGTAGTAACAGGGGGCGACACACTGAAGCTTTCTTT.

The V gene is TRBV5-1, the J gene TRBJ1-3; the D gene is possibly TRBD1 (5 bases). Germline V gives CDR1 SGHRS, CDR2 YFSETQ. The germline V and J ends were trimmed by 0 bases and 2 bases, with 15 bases remaining between them. The CDR3 length is 17 residues. The DNA of the CDR3 is TGCGCCAGCAGCTTGGGCGGGACTGACCCGACTGGAAACACCATATATTTT. Residues: CASSLGGTDPTGNTIYF.